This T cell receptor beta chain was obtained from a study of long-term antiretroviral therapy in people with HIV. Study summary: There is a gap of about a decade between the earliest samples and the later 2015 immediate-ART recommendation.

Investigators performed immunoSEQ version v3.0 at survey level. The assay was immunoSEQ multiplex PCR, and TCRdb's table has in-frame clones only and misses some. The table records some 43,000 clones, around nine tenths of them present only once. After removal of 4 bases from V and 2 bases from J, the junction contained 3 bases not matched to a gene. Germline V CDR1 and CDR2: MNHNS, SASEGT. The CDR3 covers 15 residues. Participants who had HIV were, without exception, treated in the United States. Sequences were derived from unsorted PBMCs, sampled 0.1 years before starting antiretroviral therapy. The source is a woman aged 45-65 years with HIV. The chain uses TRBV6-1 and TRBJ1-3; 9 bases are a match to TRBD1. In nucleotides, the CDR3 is TGTGCCAGCAGTGTAAGGACAGGGGCTGGAAACACCATATATTTT. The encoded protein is CASSVRTGAGNTIYF.